This T cell receptor beta chain is from a study of blood T cell repertoires in COVID-19. Study-wide background: From T cells, B-cell-depleted T cells, or PBMCs came the material, which was cDNA or gDNA.

The trim removed 5 bases at V and 0 bases at J, leaving 5 bases unmatched. The CDR3 extends over 17 amino acids. Germline CDR1 and CDR2: KGHDR and SFDVKD. This clone has only a few counts. Authors' analysis steps: Amplifying reference gene primers gave estimates of nucleated cell counts. Produced via immunoSEQ multiplex PCR; TCRdb's table is partial and in-frame only. The DNA gave D and trimming, while V, J and clone size come from that table. Here the sample spans 250,000 to 300,000 clones, about 86% being singletons. This sequence was found in a woman aged 55-69 years with active or convalescent COVID-19. The chain employs TRBV24-1 and TRBJ2-3, with 12 bases that match TRBD2. The specimen sequenced was peripheral blood. The CDR3 reads CATSAASGGGSTDTQYF. CDR3 DNA sequence: TGTGCCACCAGTGCCGCTAGCGGGGGGGGTAGCACAGATACGCAGTATTTT.